A single sample is the source of the 3 T cell receptor beta chains below, sequenced in a study of OX40 agonist ivuxolimab in advanced cancers. Method: immunoSEQ multiplex PCR; TCRdb's copy keeps in-frame clones and lacks some. This sample has about 47,000 clones, with around nine tenths found just once. The sample here was CD4+ or CD8+ T cells sorted from blood, taken in a trial of the OX40 agonist ivuxolimab. These receptors were obtained from an adult with an advanced solid tumor such as melanoma, head and neck, liver or kidney cancer.

This clone showed up just once. The J gene is TRBJ1-1, the V gene TRBV10-1, with 8 nucleotides matching TRBD1. The CDR3 is 17 amino acids. The J segment lost 1 base and the V segment lost 1 base, leaving 8 bases of the junction unmatched. Germline lookup yields CDR1 WNHNN and CDR2 SYGVQD (reference sequence). CDR3: CASSELPGQEGNTEAFF. Written as DNA, the CDR3 is TGCGCCAGCAGTGAGTTACCGGGACAGGAGGGGAACACTGAAGCTTTCTTT.

Here the CDR3 reads CASQIPGDTEAFF. The CDR3 nucleotides read TGTGCCAGCCAAATCCCGGGGGACACTGAAGCTTTCTTT. The chain employs TRBV19 and TRBJ1-1; D is possibly TRBD1 (5 bases). CDR1 and CDR2 from the germline V gene are LNHDA and SQIVND (reference sequence). The V gene lost 9 bases and the J gene lost 3 bases, with 14 bases spanning the gap. The CDR3 has 13 residues.

V is TRBV5-4 and J is TRBJ2-3; either TRBD1 or TRBD2 may fit D (5 bases each). Trimming pared 5 bases from V and 0 bases from J, leaving 22 bases between. CDR1 is SGHNT and CDR2 is YYREEE in the germline V gene (reference sequence). The CDR3 runs to 18 residues. The CDR3 coding sequence is TGTGCCAGCAGACCTGGGACGGCACAGGAGACTAGCACAGATACGCAGTATTTT. Encoded protein: CASRPGTAQETSTDTQYF.